This TCR beta chain was profiled in a study of cytomegalovirus exposure and HLA in healthy donors. Findings of the study overall: Reports described diagnosis of cytomegalovirus status by the classifier as highly specific and sensitive. A later analysis showed TCR association rates differing by HLA locus, peaking at DRB1 and lowest at HLA-C. Near-uniform donor sequencing depth was presumed by presence/absence analyses.

Remarks on this clone: Its antigen remains unidentified.

PCR was performed using 60 Vbeta and 13 Jbeta primers. Generated by immunoSEQ multiplex PCR, the TCRdb table keeps only in-frame clones and is missing some. Of 150,000 or so clones in the sample, roughly 79% were seen once. The length of the CDR3 is 14 residues. V was pared by 7 bases and J by 0 bases, with 12 bases between. From germline, CDR1 is PRHDT and CDR2 FYEKMQ (reference sequence). This TCR was recovered from a man younger than 35 in good health and CMV-seropositive. What was sequenced was PBMCs. The rearrangement joins TRBV13 to TRBJ1-1, with D unclear. CDR3 residues: CASTWRAMNTEAFF. The CDR3, as DNA: TGTGCCAGCACGTGGCGGGCCATGAACACTGAAGCTTTCTTT.